The 20 T cell receptor beta chains below all came from one sample that was sequenced in a study of blood T cell repertoires in COVID-19. Generated by immunoSEQ multiplex PCR, the TCRdb table keeps only in-frame clones and is missing some. The profile shows about 80,000 clones, around 76% of them singletons. The sequenced sample consisted of peripheral blood. The receptors stem from a human donor in a cohort sampled during active COVID-19.

This clone appeared a single time. The chain is built from TRBV6-5 and TRBJ2-7; 7 nucleotides align to TRBD1. V was clipped by 7 bases and J by 2 bases; unmatched bases: 8. The CDR3 runs 14 residues. Germline V gene data show CDR1 as MNHEY and CDR2 as SVGAGI. The CDR3 DNA sequence: TGTGCCAGCATTACCGGGACAGCCACCTACGAGCAGTACTTC. This encodes CASITGTATYEQYF.

This CDR3 reads CASAKGQSSSYNEQFF. For the CDR3, the DNA is TGTGCCAGCGCGAAGGGACAGTCGAGCTCCTACAATGAGCAGTTCTTC. This chain links TRBV18 with TRBJ2-1, with 7 bases aligning to TRBD1. CDR1 and CDR2 (germline): KGHSH, LQKENI. V lost 8 bases, J lost 0 bases, and 10 bases stayed unmatched. The length of the CDR3 is 16 residues.

The chain carries TRBV7-2 and TRBJ2-1; D ambiguous. The CDR3 is 13 amino acids. Germline lookup yields CDR1 SGHTA and CDR2 FQGNSA. V lost 5 bases and J 4 bases, leaving 9 bases between the germline ends. The DNA for the CDR3 is TGTGCCAGCAGCCCTTTTCCTTACAATGAGCAGTTCTTC. Its protein product is CASSPFPYNEQFF.

This clone was detected only a few times. In nucleotides, the CDR3 is TGTGCCAACCGCCTAGGGACTAGCGGGTACAATGAGCAGTTCTTC. This gives the protein CANRLGTSGYNEQFF. The chain uses TRBV2 and TRBJ2-1; 12 bases are a match to TRBD2. V lost 10 bases and J lost 4; bases outside the gene matches: 8. This CDR3 is built from 15 residues. Germline lookup yields CDR1 SNHLY and CDR2 FYNNEI.

V usage is TRBV12-3 or TRBV12-4 and J usage is TRBJ2-7; D may be TRBD2 (6 bases). This CDR3 has 13 residues. Trimming took off 3 bases at V and 6 bases at J, with 12 bases between the two ends. This CDR3 is CASSLDYFLEQYV. The CDR3 coding sequence is TGTGCCAGCAGTTTGGACTATTTTCTCGAGCAGTACGTC.

This sequence joins TRBV4-1 and TRBJ1-1; no clear D. Trimming left V 2 bases short and J 3 bases short, with 10 bases between. Per the germline V gene, CDR1 is MGHRA and CDR2 is YSYEKL. CDR3 length: 14 residues. The DNA for the CDR3 is TGCGCCAGCAGCCAATCTTGGAGGGACACTGAAGCTTTCTTT. Amino acid sequence: CASSQSWRDTEAFF.

CDR3 residues: CASSFSTGPLNTEAFF. The CDR3, as DNA: TGTGCCAGCAGCTTTAGTACAGGGCCCCTGAACACTGAAGCTTTCTTT. The V and J genes are TRBV7-6 and TRBJ1-1, with a weak D call TRBD1 (6 bases). The CDR3 totals 16 residues. CDR1 is SGHVS and CDR2 is FNYEAQ in the germline V gene. V lost 3 bases and J 0 bases, leaving 14 bases between the germline ends.

The V and J genes are TRBV2 and TRBJ2-1, with TRBD2 as a possible D gene (7 bases). This CDR3 has 13 amino acids. V lost 8 bases and J 6 bases, leaving 14 bases between the germline ends. CDR1 and CDR2 from the germline V gene are SNHLY and FYNNEI. The CDR3 here is CASLGGGRNEQFF. CDR3 DNA: TGTGCCAGCCTAGGGGGGGGCCGCAATGAGCAGTTCTTC.

V gene TRBV11-2 combines with J gene TRBJ2-1; D possibly corresponds to TRBD1 (6 bases). The CDR3 runs to 14 residues. Germline V gene sequence: CDR1 SGHAT, CDR2 FQNNGV. Trimming took 7 bases from V and 7 from J, leaving 17 bases between them. The CDR3 nucleotides read TGTGCCAGCACATTGTACAGGGCGAGGAATGAGCAGTTCTTC. Its protein product is CASTLYRARNEQFF.

The chain couples TRBV5-6 to TRBJ1-1, with 11 bases identical to TRBD1. Germline V gives CDR1 SGHDT, CDR2 YYEEEE. The V gene end was trimmed by 4 bases and the J gene end by 4 bases; junction bases not matched to a gene: 9. The CDR3 runs 16 residues. The CDR3: CASSTGTGGLSTEAFF. The CDR3 DNA reads as TGTGCCAGCAGCACCGGGACAGGGGGTTTGAGCACTGAAGCTTTCTTT. Drawing the rest from reference TRBV5-6 and TRBJ1-1, the complete variable domain is DAGVTQSPTHLIKTRGQQVTLRCSPKSGHDTVSWYQQALGQGPQFIFQYYEEEERQRGNFPDRFSGHQFPNYSSELNVNALLLGDSALYLCASSTGTGGLSTEAFFGQGTRLTVV.

In its sample, this clone was seen many times. The DNA of the CDR3 is TGTGCCAGCAGCTCTCAGCCCGGGACAGGGGGCTCAATTTACACTGAAGCTTTCTTT. Its translation: CASSSQPGTGGSIYTEAFF. The genes are TRBV7-9 and TRBJ1-1; TRBD1 agrees at 12 bases. The junction had 15 bases not matched to a gene; V was cut back by 4 bases and J by 3 bases. The CDR3 consists of 19 residues. Germline lookup yields CDR1 SEHNR and CDR2 FQNEAQ (reference sequence).

Relative to its sample, this clone is medium-sized. The chain carries TRBV30 and TRBJ1-4; 7 positions agree with TRBD1. CDR1 is GTSNPN, CDR2 SVGIG, per germline (reference sequence). The CDR3 sequence is 13 residues long. Trimming at V came to 4 bases and at J to 3 bases, leaving 2 bases not matched to a gene. The CDR3 is CAWTGQPNEKLFF. The CDR3 nucleotides read TGTGCCTGGACGGGACAGCCTAATGAAAAACTGTTTTTT.

The chain couples TRBV6-1 to TRBJ2-5, with TRBD1 matching 7 bases. V was clipped by 1 base and J by 4 bases; unmatched bases: 0. The CDR3 has 13 amino acids. Germline V gives CDR1 MNHNS, CDR2 SASEGT. The CDR3 DNA follows: TGTGCCAGCAGTGAAGACAGGGGAGAGACCCAGTACTTC. The encoded protein is CASSEDRGETQYF.

The gene calls are TRBV28 and TRBJ1-5, with 8 nucleotides matching TRBD1. Germline CDR1 and CDR2: MDHEN and SYDVKM. Unmatched junction bases numbered 10, after V lost 4 bases and J lost 5 bases. CDR3 size: 16 residues. The CDR3 sequence: CASSSRTGNEDQPQHF. In DNA form, the CDR3 reads TGTGCCAGCAGTTCCAGGACAGGGAATGAGGATCAGCCCCAGCATTTT.

This chain connects TRBV6-2 or TRBV6-3 to TRBJ2-5, with 7 bases fitting TRBD1. V shed 5 bases and J 1 base; nucleotides not matched to a gene: 10. The CDR3 is 16 amino acids. Germline CDR1 is MNHEY and CDR2 is SVGEGT. CDR3 nucleotide sequence: TGTGCCAGCAGTACTACTCGGACAGGACTCCAAGAGACCCAGTACTTC. Its protein product is CASSTTRTGLQETQYF.

The genes are TRBV27 and TRBJ1-1; 9 bases are a match to TRBD1. Unmatched junction bases numbered 5, after V lost 5 bases and J lost 4 bases. The CDR3 has 14 amino acids. Germline CDR1 reads MNHEY; CDR2 reads SMNVEV (reference sequence). The CDR3, as DNA: TGTGCCAGCAGTGCTACAGGGGGCAGCACTGAAGCTTTCTTT. It codes for CASSATGGSTEAFF.

The chain employs TRBV9 and TRBJ2-5; 10 positions match TRBD2. Germline CDR1 is SGDLS and CDR2 is YYNGEE. This CDR3 has 15 amino acids. Trimming took 3 bases from V and 3 from J; bases not matched to a gene: 5. CDR3 bases: TGTGCCAGCAGCGAGGGGAGCGGGGGGGAAGAGACCCAGTACTTC. This gives the protein CASSEGSGGEETQYF.

The chain joins TRBV7-9 to TRBJ1-1, with 7 bases fitting TRBD1. The ends lost 4 bases at V and 9 bases at J; junction bases unmatched: 14. CDR1 and CDR2 (germline): SEHNR, FQNEAQ (reference sequence). CDR3 length: 15 residues. The CDR3 DNA sequence: TGTGCCAGCAGCTCCCCCCAGGGGGAGAGGCTGAAAGCTTTCTTT. As protein: CASSSPQGERLKAFF.

The rearrangement joins TRBV27 to TRBJ2-7; TRBD1 is a possible D gene (6 bases). Germline V gene data show CDR1 as MNHEY and CDR2 as SMNVEV (reference sequence). V dropped 8 bases and J dropped 3 bases, with 17 bases sitting between them. The CDR3 contains 14 residues. In DNA, the CDR3 is TGTGCCAGCGGGTTGAGTGGGGGCCTCTACGAGCAGTACTTC. Amino acid sequence: CASGLSGGLYEQYF.

The genes are TRBV5-5 and TRBJ2-5, with D perhaps matching TRBD1 (5 bases). The CDR3 is 14 residues long. Trimming took off 5 bases at V and 7 bases at J, with 18 bases between the two ends. Germline lookup yields CDR1 SGHKS and CDR2 YYEKEE (reference sequence). CDR3 DNA: TGTGCCAGCAGTTTAGACAGTTTTGAAGGGACCCAGTACTTC. Translated, it gives CASSLDSFEGTQYF.